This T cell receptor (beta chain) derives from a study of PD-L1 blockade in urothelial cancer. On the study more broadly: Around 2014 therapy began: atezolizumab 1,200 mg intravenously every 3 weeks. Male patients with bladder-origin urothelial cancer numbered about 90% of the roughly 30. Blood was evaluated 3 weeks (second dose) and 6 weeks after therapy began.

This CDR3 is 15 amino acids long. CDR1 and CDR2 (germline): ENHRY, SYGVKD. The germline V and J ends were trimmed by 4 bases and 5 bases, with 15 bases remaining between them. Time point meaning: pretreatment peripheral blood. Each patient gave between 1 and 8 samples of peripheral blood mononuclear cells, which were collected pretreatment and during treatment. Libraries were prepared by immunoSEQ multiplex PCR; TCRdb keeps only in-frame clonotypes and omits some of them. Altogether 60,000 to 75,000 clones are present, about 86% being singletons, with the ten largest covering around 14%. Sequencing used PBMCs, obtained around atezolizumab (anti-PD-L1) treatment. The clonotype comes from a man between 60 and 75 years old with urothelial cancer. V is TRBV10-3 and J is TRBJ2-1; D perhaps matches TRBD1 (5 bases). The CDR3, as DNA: TGTGCCATCAGTGTTGGTGGTGGGGCTAACAATGAGCAGTTCTTC. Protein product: CAISVGGGANNEQFF.